The entry that follows covers one T cell receptor beta chain sequence. No antigen is known for it. RNA was extracted with the RNeasy kit, and a quantity of 0.5 to 1 ug was reverse transcribed using random hexamers. Amplification of TCR beta CDR3 by immunoSEQ multiplex PCR spanned 54 Vbeta and 13 Jbeta. In TCRdb, the immunoSEQ multiplex PCR reads were re-called with MiXCR into one record per CDR3 protein. Of about 210,000 distinct CDR3 sequences listed, 95% are singletons. These data originate in a study of CD8 T cells in Susac syndrome. General study results and limits: The study recognized that its TCR sequencing and HLA analysis covered a relatively small number of individuals.

The CDR3 runs 13 residues. CDR1 and CDR2 (germline): SGHVS, FNYEAQ. V was clipped by 5 bases and J by 0 bases, with 6 bases between them. The receptor was isolated from a human donor with multiple sclerosis. This chain links TRBV7-6 with TRBJ2-3; D remains unclear. The material sequenced was CD4+ T cells from PBMCs. The DNA of the CDR3 is TGTGCCAGCAGCGCGCTAAGCACAGATACGCAGTATTTT. Residues: CASSALSTDTQYF.